This TCR beta chain is drawn from a study of cytomegalovirus exposure and HLA in healthy donors. Researchers ran the PCR with 60 Vbeta and 13 Jbeta primers. TCRdb keeps only in-frame clones here, not all; method: immunoSEQ multiplex PCR. Here the sample spans fewer than 200,000 clones, approximately 71% being singletons. Study findings and constraints: Some V segments (TRBV6-2 and TRBV6-3 among them) were excluded as indistinguishable. Cytomegalovirus association was assigned to approximately 180 TCR beta chains. For most TCR sequences rarity was the rule, although some public TCRs occurred in many donors. According to an earlier analysis, most TCR beta V segments yielded productive rearrangements about 90% or about 30% of the time.

The germline V gene encodes CDR1 MNHNS and CDR2 SASEGT. This CDR3 comprises 14 residues. The V end lost 5 bases, the J end lost 0 bases, and 11 bases lay between the germline ends. Concerning this clone: Antigen: not known.

The TCR was taken from a girl aged 5-17 years in good health and CMV-seronegative. The rearrangement links TRBV6-1 to TRBJ2-7, with D tentatively TRBD2 (5 bases). Sequencing used PBMCs. For the CDR3, the DNA is TGTGCCAGCAGTAGGACTCAGAGCTCCTACGAGCAGTACTTC. Its protein is CASSRTQSSYEQYF.